This T cell receptor beta chain came from a study of multiple sclerosis patients with progressive multifocal leukoencephalopathy. Sample time point: before natalizumab initiation. Only in-frame clones appear in the TCRdb table, and some are missing; sequencing was by immunoSEQ multiplex PCR. The top ten hold 0.85% to 1.3% of the sample, which has 25,000 to 35,000 clones, about 88% seen once. V lost 2 bases and J lost 0, with 10 bases in between. The germline V gene has CDR1 LGHNA and CDR2 YSLEER. The length of the CDR3 is 15 residues. The sequenced sample consisted of PBMCs. The TCR originated in a human donor with multiple sclerosis. The chain carries TRBV4-3 and TRBJ1-2; D is ambiguous. CDR3 bases: TGCGCCAGCAGCCAATCCCCGGGGACTAACTATGGCTACACCTTC. It yields the protein CASSQSPGTNYGYTF.